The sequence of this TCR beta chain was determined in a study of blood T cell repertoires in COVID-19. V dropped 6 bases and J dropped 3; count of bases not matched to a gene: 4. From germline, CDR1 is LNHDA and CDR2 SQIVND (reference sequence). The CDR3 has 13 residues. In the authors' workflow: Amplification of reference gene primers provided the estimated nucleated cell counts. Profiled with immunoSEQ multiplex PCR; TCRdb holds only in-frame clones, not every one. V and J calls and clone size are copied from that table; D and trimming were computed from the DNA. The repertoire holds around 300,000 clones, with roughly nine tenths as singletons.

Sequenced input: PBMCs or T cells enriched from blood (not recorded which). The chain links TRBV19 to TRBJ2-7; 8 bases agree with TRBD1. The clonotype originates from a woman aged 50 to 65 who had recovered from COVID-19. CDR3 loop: CASRGQGVYEQYF. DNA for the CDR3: TGTGCCAGTAGAGGACAGGGTGTCTACGAGCAGTACTTC.